This T cell receptor beta chain was profiled in a study of cytomegalovirus exposure and HLA in healthy donors. Findings and limits, study-wide: Sequencing had likely introduced a cluster of highly shared sequence variants as an artifact. Most TCR beta V segments were productive about 90% or about 30% of the time in an earlier analysis.

As regards this clone: Its antigen is not identified.

The CDR3 runs to 15 residues. The germline V gene has CDR1 SGHNT and CDR2 YYREEE (reference sequence). Trimming took 2 bases from V and 0 from J; bases not matched to a gene: 2. The PCR ran on 60 Vbeta and 13 Jbeta primers. Assay used: immunoSEQ multiplex PCR; TCRdb lists only in-frame clones, some missing. The sample lists approximately 91,000 clones; approximately 89% were seen once. The chain has TRBV5-4 and TRBJ2-7, with 10 bases aligning to TRBD1. The sequence was collected from a man aged 25-45 years in good health and CMV-seropositive. Sample: PBMCs. Written as DNA, the CDR3 is TGTGCCAGCAGCTTCCGGGACAGGGGCTCCTACGAGCAGTACTTC. Translation: CASSFRDRGSYEQYF.